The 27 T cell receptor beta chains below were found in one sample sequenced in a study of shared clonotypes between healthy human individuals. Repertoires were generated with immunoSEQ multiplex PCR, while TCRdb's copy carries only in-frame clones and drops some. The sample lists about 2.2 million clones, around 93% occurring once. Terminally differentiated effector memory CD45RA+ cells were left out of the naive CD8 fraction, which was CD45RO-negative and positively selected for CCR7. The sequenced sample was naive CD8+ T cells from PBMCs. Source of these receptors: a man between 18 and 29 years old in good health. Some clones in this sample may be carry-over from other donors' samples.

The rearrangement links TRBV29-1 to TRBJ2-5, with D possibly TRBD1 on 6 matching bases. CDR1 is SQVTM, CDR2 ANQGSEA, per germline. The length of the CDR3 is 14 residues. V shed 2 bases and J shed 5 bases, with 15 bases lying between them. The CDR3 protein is CSVEPTGLGETQYF. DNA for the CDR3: TGCAGCGTTGAACCTACAGGGTTAGGGGAGACCCAGTACTTC.

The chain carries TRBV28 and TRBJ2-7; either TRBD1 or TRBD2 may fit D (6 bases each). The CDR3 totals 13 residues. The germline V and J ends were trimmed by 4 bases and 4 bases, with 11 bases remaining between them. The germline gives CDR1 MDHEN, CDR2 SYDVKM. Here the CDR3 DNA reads TGTGCCAGCAGTTGGGGGGCCCCATACGAGCAGTACTTC. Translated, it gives CASSWGAPYEQYF.

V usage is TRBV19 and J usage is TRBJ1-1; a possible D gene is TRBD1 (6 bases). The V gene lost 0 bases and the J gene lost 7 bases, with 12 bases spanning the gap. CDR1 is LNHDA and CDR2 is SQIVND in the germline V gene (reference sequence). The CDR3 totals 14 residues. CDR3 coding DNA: TGTGCCAGTAGTATAGATCTAGAGGGACATGAAGCTTTCTTT. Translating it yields CASSIDLEGHEAFF.

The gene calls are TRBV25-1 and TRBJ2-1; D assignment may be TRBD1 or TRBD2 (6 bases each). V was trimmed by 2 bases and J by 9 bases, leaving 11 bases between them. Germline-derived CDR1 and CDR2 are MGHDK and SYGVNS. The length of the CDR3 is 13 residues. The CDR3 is CASSERGVGEQFF. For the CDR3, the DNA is TGTGCCAGCAGTGAAAGGGGGGTGGGTGAGCAGTTCTTC.

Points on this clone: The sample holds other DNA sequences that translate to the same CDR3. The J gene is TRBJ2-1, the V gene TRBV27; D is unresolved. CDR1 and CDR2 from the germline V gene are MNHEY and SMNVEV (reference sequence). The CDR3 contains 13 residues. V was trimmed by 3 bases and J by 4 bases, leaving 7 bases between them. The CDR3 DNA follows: TGTGCCAGCAGTTTGTTCCAGTACAATGAGCAGTTCTTC. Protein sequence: CASSLFQYNEQFF.

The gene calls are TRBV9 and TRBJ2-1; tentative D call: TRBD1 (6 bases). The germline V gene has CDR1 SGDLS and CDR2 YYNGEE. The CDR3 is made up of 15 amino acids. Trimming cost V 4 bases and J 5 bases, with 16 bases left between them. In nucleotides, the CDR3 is TGTGCCAGCAGCCTGAACAGGGTAGGAAACAATGAGCAGTTCTTC. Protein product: CASSLNRVGNNEQFF.

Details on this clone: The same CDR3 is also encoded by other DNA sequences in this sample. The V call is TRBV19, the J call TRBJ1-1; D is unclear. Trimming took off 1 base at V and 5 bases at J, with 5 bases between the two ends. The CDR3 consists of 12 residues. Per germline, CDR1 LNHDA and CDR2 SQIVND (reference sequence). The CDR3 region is CASSIGWTEAFF. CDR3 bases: TGTGCCAGTAGTATAGGGTGGACTGAAGCTTTCTTT. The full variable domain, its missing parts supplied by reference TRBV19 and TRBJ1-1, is DGGITQSPKYLFRKEGQNVTLSCEQNLNHDAMYWYRQDPGQGLRLIYYSQIVNDFQKGDIAEGYSVSREKKESFPLTVTSAQKNPTAFYLCASSIGWTEAFFGQGTRLTVV.

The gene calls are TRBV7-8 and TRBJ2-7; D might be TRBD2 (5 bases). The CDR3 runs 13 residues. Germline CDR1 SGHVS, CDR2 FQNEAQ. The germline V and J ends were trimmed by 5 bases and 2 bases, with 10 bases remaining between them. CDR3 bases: TGTGCCAGCAGCAGGGTAGCGACCTACGAGCAGTACTTC. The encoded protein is CASSRVATYEQYF.

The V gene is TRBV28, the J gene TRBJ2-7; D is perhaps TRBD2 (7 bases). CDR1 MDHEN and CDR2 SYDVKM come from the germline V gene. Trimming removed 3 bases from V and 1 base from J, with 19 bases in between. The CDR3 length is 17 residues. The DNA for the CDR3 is TGTGCCAGCAGTTTTAACCCGGGGGGCCTCGCATCCTACGAGCAGTACTTC. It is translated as CASSFNPGGLASYEQYF.

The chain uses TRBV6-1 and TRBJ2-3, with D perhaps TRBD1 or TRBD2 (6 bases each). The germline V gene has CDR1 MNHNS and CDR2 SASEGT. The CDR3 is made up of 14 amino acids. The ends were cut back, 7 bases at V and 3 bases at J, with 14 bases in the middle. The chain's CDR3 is CASTAGGKTDTQYF. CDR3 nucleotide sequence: TGTGCCAGCACGGCCGGGGGCAAGACAGATACGCAGTATTTT.

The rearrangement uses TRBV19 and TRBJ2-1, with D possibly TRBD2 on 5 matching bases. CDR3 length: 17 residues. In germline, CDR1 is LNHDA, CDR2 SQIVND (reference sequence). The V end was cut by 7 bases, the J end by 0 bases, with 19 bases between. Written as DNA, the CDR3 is TGTGCCAGTAAGAACCGGGATGGCTTCAGCTCCTACAATGAGCAGTTCTTC. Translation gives CASKNRDGFSSYNEQFF. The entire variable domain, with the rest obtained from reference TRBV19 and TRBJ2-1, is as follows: DGGITQSPKYLFRKEGQNVTLSCEQNLNHDAMYWYRQDPGQGLRLIYYSQIVNDFQKGDIAEGYSVSREKKESFPLTVTSAQKNPTAFYLCASKNRDGFSSYNEQFFGPGTRLTVL.

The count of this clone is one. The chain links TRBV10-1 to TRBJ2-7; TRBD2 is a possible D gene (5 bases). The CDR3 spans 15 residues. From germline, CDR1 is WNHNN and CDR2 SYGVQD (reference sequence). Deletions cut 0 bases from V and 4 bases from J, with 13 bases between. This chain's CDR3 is CASSESVVRDYEQYF. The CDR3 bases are TGCGCCAGCAGTGAGTCGGTCGTACGGGATTACGAGCAGTACTTC.

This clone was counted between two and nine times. The CDR3 coding sequence is TGTGCCAGAAGCTTGAGGTGCGGAGCTGAAGCTTTCTTT. Translated, it gives CARSLRCGAEAFF. The chain couples TRBV5-3 to TRBJ1-1, with no clear D. TRBV5-3 is identified as an open reading frame with a role that is uncertain. The CDR3 sequence is 13 residues long. V was cut by 1 base and J by 6 bases, with 10 bases left in between.

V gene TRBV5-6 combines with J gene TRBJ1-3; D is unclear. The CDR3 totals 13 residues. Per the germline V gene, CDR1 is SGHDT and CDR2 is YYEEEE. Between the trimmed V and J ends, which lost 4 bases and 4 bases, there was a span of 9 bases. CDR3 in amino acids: CASSDWAGNTIYF. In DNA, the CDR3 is TGTGCCAGCAGCGACTGGGCGGGAAACACCATATATTTT.

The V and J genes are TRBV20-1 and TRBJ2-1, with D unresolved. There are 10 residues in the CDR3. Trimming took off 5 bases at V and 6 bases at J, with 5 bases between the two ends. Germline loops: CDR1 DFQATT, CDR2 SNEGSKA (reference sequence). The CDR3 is CSAPLNEQFF. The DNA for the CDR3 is TGCAGTGCTCCTCTCAATGAGCAGTTCTTC.

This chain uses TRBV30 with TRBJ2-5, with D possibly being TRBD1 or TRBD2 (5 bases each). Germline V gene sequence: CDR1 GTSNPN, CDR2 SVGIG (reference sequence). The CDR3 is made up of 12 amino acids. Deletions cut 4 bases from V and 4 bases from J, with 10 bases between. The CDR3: CAWTRGAETQYF. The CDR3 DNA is TGTGCCTGGACCCGAGGGGCAGAGACCCAGTACTTC.

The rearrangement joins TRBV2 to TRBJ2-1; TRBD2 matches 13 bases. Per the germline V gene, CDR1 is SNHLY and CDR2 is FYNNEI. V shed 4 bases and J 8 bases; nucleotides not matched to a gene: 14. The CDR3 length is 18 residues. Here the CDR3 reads CASSVDRGTSGIGDEQFF. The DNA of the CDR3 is TGTGCCAGCAGTGTCGATCGCGGGACTAGCGGGATAGGGGATGAGCAGTTCTTC. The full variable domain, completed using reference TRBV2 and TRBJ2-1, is EPEVTQTPSHQVTQMGQEVILRCVPISNHLYFYWYRQILGQKVEFLVSFYNNEISEKSEIFDDQFSVERPDGSNFTLKIRSTKLEDSAMYFCASSVDRGTSGIGDEQFFGPGTRLTVL.

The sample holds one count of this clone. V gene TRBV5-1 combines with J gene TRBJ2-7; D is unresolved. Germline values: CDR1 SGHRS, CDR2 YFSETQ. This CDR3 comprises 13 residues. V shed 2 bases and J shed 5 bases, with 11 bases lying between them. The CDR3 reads CASSLAPPHEQYF. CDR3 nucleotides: TGCGCCAGCAGCTTAGCCCCACCCCACGAGCAGTACTTC.

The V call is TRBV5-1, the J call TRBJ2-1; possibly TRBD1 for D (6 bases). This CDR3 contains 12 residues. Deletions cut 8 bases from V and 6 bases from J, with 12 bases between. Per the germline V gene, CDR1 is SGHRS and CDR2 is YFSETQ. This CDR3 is CASSAQGNEQFF. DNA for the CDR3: TGCGCCAGTTCGGCACAGGGCAATGAGCAGTTCTTC.

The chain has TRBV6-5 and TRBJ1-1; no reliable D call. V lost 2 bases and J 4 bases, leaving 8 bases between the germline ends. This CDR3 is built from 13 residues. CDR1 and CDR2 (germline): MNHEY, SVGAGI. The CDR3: CASSYHGSTEAFF. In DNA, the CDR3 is TGTGCCAGCAGTTACCACGGATCCACTGAAGCTTTCTTT.

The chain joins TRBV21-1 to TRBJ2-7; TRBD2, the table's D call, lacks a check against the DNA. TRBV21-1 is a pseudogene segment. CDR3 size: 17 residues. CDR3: CASSKGLAGGLPNEQYF. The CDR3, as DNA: TGTGCCAGCAGCAAAGGGCTAGCGGGAGGGCTGCCAAACGAGCAGTACTTC.

CDR3 DNA: TGCAGCGTTGCGGGGAGTTGGCACGAGCAGTACTTC. It translates to CSVAGSWHEQYF. This rearrangement joins TRBV29-1 to TRBJ2-5, with D perhaps matching TRBD2 (5 bases). The DNA end favors TRBJ2-7, so the J call may be wrong. This CDR3 region has 12 residues. Germline-derived CDR1 and CDR2 are SQVTM and ANQGSEA.

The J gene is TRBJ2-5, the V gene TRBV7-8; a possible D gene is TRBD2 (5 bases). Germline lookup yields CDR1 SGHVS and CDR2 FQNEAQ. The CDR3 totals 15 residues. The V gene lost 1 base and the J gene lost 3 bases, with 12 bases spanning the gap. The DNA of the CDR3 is TGTGCCAGCAGCTTAGTGAACCGGGGAGAAGAGACCCAGTACTTC. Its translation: CASSLVNRGEETQYF.

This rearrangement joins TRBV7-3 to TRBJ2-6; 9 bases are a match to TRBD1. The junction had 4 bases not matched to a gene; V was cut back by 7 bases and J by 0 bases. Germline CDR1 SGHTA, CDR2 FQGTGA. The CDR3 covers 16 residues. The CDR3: CASTTGGHSGANVLTF. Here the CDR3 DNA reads TGTGCCAGCACAACAGGGGGCCACTCTGGGGCCAACGTCCTGACTTTC.

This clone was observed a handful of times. CDR3 nucleotide sequence: TGTGCCAGCAGCGAATTCGGGGAGCTGTTTTTT. Encoded protein: CASSEFGELFF. The chain uses TRBV7-7 and TRBJ2-2; no reliable D call. Trimming removed 5 bases at V and 7 bases at J, with 5 bases between. Germline CDR1 SSHAT, CDR2 FNYEAQ (reference sequence). The CDR3 is 11 amino acids. Full variable domain (outside the CDR3, taken from reference TRBV7-7 and TRBJ2-2): GAGVSQSPRYKVTKRGQDVTLRCDPISSHATLYWYQQALGQGPEFLTYFNYEAQPDKSGLPSDRFSAERPEGSISTLTIQRTEQRDSAMYRCASSEFGELFFGEGSRLTVL.

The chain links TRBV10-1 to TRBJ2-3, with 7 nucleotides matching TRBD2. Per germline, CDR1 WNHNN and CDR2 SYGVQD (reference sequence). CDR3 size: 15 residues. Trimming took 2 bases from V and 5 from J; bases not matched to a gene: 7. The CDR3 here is CASSEEIAGRDTQYF. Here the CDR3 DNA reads TGCGCCAGCAGTGAGGAGATAGCGGGCCGAGATACGCAGTATTTT.

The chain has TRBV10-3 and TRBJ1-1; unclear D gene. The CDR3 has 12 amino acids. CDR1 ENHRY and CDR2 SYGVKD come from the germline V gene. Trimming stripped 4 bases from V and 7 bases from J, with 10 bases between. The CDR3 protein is CAISVLTGEAFF. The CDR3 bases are TGTGCCATCAGTGTTCTCACGGGTGAAGCTTTCTTT.